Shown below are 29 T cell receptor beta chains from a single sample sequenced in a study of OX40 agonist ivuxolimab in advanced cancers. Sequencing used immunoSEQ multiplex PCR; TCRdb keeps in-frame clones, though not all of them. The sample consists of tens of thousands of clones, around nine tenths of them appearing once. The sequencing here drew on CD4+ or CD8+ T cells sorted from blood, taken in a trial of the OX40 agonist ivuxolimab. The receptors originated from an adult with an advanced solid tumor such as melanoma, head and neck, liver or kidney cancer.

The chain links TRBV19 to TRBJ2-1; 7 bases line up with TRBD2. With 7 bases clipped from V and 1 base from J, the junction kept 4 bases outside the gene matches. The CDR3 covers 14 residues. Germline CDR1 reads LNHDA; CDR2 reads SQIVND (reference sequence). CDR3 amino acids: CASNFGGSYNEQFF. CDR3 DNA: TGTGCCAGTAATTTCGGGGGGTCCTACAATGAGCAGTTCTTC. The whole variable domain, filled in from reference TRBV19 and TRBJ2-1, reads DGGITQSPKYLFRKEGQNVTLSCEQNLNHDAMYWYRQDPGQGLRLIYYSQIVNDFQKGDIAEGYSVSREKKESFPLTVTSAQKNPTAFYLCASNFGGSYNEQFFGPGTRLTVL.

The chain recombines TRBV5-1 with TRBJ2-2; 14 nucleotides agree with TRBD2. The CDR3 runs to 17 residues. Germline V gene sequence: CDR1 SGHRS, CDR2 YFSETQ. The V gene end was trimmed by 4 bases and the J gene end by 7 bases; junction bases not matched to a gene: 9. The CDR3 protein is CASSPGLAGGGGGELFF. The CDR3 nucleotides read TGCGCCAGCAGCCCCGGACTAGCGGGGGGTGGGGGCGGGGAGCTGTTTTTT.

The CDR3 is CASSSSGGISGELFF. As DNA, the CDR3 is TGTGCCAGCAGTTCTAGCGGGGGGATATCCGGGGAGCTGTTTTTT. The genes are TRBV27 and TRBJ2-2; 11 positions agree with TRBD2. The CDR3 runs to 15 residues. Per the germline V gene, CDR1 is MNHEY and CDR2 is SMNVEV (reference sequence). Trimming removed 4 bases from V and 6 bases from J; junction bases left unmatched: 4.

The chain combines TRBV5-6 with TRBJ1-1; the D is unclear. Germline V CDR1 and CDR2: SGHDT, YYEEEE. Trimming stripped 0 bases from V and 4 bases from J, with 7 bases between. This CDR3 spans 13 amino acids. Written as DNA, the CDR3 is TGTGCCAGCAGCTTGGTCGGTGTCACTGAAGCTTTCTTT. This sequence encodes CASSLVGVTEAFF.

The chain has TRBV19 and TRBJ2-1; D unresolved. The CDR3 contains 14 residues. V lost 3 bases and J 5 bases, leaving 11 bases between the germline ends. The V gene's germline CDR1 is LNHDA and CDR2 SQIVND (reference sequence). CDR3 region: CASSMWASNNEQFF. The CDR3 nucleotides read TGTGCCAGTAGTATGTGGGCTAGTAACAATGAGCAGTTCTTC.

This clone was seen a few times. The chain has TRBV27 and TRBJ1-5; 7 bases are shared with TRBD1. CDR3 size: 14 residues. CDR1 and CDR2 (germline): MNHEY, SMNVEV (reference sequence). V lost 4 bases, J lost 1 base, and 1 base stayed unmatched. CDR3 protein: CASSSQGSNQPQHF. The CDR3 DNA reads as TGTGCCAGCAGTTCACAGGGGAGCAATCAGCCCCAGCATTTT.

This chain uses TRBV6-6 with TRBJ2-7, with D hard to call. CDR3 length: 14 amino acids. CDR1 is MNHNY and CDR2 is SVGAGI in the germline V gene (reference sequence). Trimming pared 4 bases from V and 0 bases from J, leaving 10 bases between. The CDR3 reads CASSFGPSSYEQYF. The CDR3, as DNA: TGTGCCAGCAGTTTCGGCCCAAGCTCCTACGAGCAGTACTTC.

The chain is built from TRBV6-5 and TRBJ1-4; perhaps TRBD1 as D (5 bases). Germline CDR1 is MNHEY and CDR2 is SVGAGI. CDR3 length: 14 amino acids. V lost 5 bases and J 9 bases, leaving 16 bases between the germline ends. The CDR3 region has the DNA TGTGCCAGCAGTAATGGGGGGAACAGTAAAAAACTGTTTTTT. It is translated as CASSNGGNSKKLFF.

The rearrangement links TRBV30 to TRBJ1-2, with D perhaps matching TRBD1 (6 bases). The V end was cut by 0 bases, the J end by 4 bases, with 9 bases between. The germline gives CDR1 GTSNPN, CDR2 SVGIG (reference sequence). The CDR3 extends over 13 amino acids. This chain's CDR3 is CAWSVGRGYGYTF. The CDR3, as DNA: TGTGCCTGGAGTGTTGGCAGGGGCTATGGCTACACCTTC.

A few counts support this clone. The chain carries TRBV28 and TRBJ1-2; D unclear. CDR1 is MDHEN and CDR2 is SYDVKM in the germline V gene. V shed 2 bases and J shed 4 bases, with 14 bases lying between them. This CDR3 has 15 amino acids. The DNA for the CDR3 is TGTGCCAGCAGTTTAACCGCAGGATGGCTCTATGGCTACACCTTC. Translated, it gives CASSLTAGWLYGYTF.

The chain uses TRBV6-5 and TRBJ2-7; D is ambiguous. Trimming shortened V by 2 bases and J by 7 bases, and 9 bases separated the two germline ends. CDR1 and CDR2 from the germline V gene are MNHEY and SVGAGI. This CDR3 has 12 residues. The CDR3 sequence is CASSYRKEEQYF. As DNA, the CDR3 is TGTGCCAGCAGTTACCGTAAAGAAGAGCAGTACTTC.

CDR3 loop: CASSQGLAGGLWTDTQYF. DNA for the CDR3: TGTGCCAGCAGCCAAGGACTAGCGGGGGGGCTCTGGACAGATACGCAGTATTTT. The chain carries TRBV14 and TRBJ2-3; 14 bases match TRBD2. This CDR3 has 18 residues. Losses at the gene ends were 1 base for V and 3 bases for J; bases not matched to a gene: 6. The germline gives CDR1 SGHDN, CDR2 FVKESK.

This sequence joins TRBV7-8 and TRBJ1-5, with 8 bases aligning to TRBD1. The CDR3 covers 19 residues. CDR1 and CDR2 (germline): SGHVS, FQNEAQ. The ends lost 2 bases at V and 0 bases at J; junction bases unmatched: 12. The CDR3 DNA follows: TGTGCCAGCAGCTTAACACCAAGGACAGGGACCTATAGCAATCAGCCCCAGCATTTT. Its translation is CASSLTPRTGTYSNQPQHF.

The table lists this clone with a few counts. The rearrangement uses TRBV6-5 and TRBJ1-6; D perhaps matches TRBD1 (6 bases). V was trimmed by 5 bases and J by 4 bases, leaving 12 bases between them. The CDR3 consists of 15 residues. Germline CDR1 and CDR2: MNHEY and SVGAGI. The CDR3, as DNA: TGTGCCAGCAGTCCAGAGGGGGGATATAATTCACCCCTCCACTTT. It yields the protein CASSPEGGYNSPLHF.

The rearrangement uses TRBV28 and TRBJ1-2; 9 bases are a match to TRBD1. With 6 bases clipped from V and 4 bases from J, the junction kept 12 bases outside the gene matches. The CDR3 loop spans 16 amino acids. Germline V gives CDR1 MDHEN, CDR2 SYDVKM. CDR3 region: CASSPSGTGTLYGYTF. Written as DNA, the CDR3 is TGTGCCAGCAGCCCCTCCGGGACAGGGACCCTCTATGGCTACACCTTC.

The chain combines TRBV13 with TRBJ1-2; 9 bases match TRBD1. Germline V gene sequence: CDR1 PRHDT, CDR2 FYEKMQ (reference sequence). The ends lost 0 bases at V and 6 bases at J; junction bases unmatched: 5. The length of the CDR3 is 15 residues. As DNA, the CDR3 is TGTGCCAGCAGCTTAGGTTCGCGGACAGGGGATGGCTACACCTTC. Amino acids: CASSLGSRTGDGYTF.

The CDR3 DNA reads TGTGCCAGCAGCAAAGGGTTTGTGGCAGATACGCAGTATTTT. Amino acids: CASSKGFVADTQYF. This rearrangement joins TRBV21-1 to TRBJ2-3. TRBV21-1 is a pseudogene segment. The CDR3 has 14 amino acids.

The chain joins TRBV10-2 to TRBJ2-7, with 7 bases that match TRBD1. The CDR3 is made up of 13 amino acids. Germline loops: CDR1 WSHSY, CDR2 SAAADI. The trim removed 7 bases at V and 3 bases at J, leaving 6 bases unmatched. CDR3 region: CASKITGDYEQYF. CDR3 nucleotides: TGCGCCAGCAAAATCACAGGGGACTACGAGCAGTACTTC.

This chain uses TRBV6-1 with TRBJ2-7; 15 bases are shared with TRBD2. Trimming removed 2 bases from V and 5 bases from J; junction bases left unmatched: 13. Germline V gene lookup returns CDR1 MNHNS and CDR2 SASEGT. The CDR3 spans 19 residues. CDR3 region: CASSEFPGLAGGPVDEQYF. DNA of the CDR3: TGTGCCAGCAGTGAATTCCCAGGACTAGCGGGAGGGCCTGTAGACGAGCAGTACTTC.

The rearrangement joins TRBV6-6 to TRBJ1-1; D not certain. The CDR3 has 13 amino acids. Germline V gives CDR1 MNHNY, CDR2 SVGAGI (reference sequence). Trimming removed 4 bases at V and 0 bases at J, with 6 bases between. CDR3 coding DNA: TGTGCCAGCAGTTCCAAAGTGAACACTGAAGCTTTCTTT. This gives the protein CASSSKVNTEAFF.

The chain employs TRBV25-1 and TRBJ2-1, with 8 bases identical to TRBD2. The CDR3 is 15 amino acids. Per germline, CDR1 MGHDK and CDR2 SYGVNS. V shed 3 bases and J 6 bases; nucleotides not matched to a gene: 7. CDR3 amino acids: CASSDGYGGVNEQFF. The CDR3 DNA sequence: TGTGCCAGCAGTGATGGGTACGGGGGGGTCAATGAGCAGTTCTTC.

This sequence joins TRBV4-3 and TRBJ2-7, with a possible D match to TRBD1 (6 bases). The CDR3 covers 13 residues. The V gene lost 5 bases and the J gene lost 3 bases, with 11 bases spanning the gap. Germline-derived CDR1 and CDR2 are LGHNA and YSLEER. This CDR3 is CASSKDRHYEQYF. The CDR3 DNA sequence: TGCGCCAGCAGCAAGGACAGACACTACGAGCAGTACTTC.

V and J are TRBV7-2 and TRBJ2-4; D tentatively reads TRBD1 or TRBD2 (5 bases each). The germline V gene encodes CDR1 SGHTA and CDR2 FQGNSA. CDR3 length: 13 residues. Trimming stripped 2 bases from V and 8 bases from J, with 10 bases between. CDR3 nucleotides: TGTGCCAGCAGCTTACGAGGGGCGGACATTCAGTACTTC. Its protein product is CASSLRGADIQYF.

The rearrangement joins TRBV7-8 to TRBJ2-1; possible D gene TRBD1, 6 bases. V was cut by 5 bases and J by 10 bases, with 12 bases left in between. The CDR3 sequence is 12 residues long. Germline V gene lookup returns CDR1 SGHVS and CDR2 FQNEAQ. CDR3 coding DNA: TGTGCCAGCAGCGATCCCAGGGGCGAGCAGTTCTTC. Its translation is CASSDPRGEQFF. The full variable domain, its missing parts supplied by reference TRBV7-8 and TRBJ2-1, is GAGVSQSPRYKVAKRGQDVALRCDPISGHVSLFWYQQALGQGPEFLTYFQNEAQLDKSGLPSDRFFAERPEGSVSTLKIQRTQQEDSAVYLCASSDPRGEQFFGPGTRLTVL.

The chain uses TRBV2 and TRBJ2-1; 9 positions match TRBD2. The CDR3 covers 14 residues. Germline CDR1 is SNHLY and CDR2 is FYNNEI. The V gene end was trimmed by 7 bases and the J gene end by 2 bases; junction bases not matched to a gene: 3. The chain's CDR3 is CASMASGAYNEQFF. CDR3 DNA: TGTGCCAGCATGGCTAGCGGGGCCTACAATGAGCAGTTCTTC.

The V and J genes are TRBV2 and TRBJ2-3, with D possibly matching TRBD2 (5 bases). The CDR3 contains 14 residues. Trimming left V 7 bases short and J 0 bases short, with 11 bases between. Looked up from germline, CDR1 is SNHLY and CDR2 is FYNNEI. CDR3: CASKGWTSTDTQYF. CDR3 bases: TGTGCCAGCAAAGGCTGGACTAGCACAGATACGCAGTATTTT.

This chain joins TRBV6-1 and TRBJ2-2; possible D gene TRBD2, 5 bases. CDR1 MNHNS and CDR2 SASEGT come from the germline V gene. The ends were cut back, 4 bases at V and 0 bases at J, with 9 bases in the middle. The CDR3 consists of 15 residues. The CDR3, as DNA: TGTGCCAGCAGTGTTGGAGGACCGAACACCGGGGAGCTGTTTTTT. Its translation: CASSVGGPNTGELFF.

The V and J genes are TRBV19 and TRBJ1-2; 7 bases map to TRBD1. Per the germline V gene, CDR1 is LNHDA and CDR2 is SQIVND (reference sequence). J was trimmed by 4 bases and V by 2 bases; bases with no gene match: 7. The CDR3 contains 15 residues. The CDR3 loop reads CASSIRDRGIYGYTF. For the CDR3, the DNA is TGTGCCAGTAGTATAAGGGACAGAGGAATCTATGGCTACACCTTC.

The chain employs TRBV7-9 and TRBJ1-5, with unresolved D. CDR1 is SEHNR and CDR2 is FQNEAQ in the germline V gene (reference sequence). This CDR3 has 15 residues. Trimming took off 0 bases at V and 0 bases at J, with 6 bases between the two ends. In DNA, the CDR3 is TGTGCCAGCAGCTTAGCGGGAGATAGCAATCAGCCCCAGCATTTT. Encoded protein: CASSLAGDSNQPQHF. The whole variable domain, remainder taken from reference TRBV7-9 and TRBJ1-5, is DTGVSQNPRHKITKRGQNVTFRCDPISEHNRLYWYRQTLGQGPEFLTYFQNEAQLEKSRLLSDRFSAERPKGSFSTLEIQRTEQGDSAMYLCASSLAGDSNQPQHFGDGTRLSIL.